This T cell receptor (beta chain) was sequenced in a study of identical twins. This clonotype has only a few counts. What it recognizes is unknown. Study observations and caveats: Analyses of zero insertions could be partly confounded by invariant MAIT and iNKT cells.

Trimming pared 4 bases from V and 12 bases from J, leaving 10 bases between. In germline, CDR1 is MGHDK, CDR2 SYGVNS. This CDR3 contains 12 residues. Template switching added a universal primer site; cDNA carried unique molecular identifiers. One entry per CDR3 protein, called by TCRdb with MiXCR from the 5' RACE reads. Of more than 650,000 distinct CDR3 sequences in the sample, approximately 6% are singletons; the top ten hold around 1.7%. The chain combines TRBV25-1 with TRBJ2-6; no clear D gene. The clonotype originates from a man aged 18 to 29 in good health. The specimen was naive T cells sorted from blood. The CDR3 loop is CASSGVAAVLTF. In DNA, the CDR3 is TGTGCCAGCAGTGGGGTTGCTGCCGTCCTGACTTTC.